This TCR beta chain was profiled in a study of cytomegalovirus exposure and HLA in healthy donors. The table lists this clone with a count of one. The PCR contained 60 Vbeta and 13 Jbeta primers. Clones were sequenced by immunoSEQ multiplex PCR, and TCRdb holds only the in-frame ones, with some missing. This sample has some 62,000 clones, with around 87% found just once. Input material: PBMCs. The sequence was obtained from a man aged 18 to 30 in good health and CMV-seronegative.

The CDR3 here is CASSLGLSYEQYF. The CDR3 nucleotides are TGTGCCAGCAGCTTAGGTCTAAGCTACGAGCAGTACTTC. The chain couples TRBV7-6 to TRBJ2-5, with D uncertain. The DNA end is a closer match to TRBJ2-7, so the J assignment may be wrong. The CDR3 contains 13 residues. CDR1 and CDR2 (germline): SGHVS, FNYEAQ.